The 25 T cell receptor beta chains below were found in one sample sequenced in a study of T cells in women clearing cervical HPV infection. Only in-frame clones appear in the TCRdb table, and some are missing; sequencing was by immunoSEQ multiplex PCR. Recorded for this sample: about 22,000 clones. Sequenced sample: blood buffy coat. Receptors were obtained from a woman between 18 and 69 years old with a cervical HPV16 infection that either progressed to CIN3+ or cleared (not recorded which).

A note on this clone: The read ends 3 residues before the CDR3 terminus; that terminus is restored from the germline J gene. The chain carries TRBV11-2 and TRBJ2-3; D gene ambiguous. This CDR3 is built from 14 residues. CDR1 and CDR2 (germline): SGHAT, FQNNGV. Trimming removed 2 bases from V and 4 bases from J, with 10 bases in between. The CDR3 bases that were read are TGTGCCAGCAGCTTACAAAGGGTGGCAGATACG. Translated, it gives CASSLQRVADT. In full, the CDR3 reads CASSLQRVADTQYF.

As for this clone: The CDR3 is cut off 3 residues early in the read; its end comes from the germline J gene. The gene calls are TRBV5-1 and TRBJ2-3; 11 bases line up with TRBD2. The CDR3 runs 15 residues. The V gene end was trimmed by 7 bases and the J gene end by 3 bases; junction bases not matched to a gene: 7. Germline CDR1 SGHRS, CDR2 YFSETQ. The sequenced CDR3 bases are TGCGCCAGCCGTACCGCTAGCGGGGGGACAGATACG. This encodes CASRTASGGTDT. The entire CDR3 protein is CASRTASGGTDTQYF.

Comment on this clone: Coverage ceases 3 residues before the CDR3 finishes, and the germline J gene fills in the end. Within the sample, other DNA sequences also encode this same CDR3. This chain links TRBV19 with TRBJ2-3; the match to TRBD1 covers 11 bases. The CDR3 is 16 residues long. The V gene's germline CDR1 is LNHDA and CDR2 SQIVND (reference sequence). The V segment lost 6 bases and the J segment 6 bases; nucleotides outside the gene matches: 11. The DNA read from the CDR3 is TGTGCCAGTAGCATTCCCGGGACAGGGGGTGGCGATACG. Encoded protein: CASSIPGTGGGDT. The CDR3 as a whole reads CASSIPGTGGGDTQYF. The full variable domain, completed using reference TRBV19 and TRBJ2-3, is DGGITQSPKYLFRKEGQNVTLSCEQNLNHDAMYWYRQDPGQGLRLIYYSQIVNDFQKGDIAEGYSVSREKKESFPLTVTSAQKNPTAFYLCASSIPGTGGGDTQYFGPGTRLTVL.

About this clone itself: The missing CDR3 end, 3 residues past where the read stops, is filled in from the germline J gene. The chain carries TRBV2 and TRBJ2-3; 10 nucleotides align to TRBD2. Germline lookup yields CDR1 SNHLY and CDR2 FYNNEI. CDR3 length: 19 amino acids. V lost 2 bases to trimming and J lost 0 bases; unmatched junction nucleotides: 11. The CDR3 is CASSEPQLAGLASTDTQYF. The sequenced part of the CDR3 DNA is TGTGCCAGCAGTGAACCGCAACTAGCGGGACTAGCTAGCACAGATACG.

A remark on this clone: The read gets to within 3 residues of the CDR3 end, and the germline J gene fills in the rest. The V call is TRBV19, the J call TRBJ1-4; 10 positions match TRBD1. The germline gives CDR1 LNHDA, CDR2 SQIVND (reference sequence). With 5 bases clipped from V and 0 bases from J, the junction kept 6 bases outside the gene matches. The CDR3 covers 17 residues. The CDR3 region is CASSRTGGITTNEKLFF. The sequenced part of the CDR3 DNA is TGTGCCAGTAGTCGGACAGGGGGTATCACAACTAATGAAAAA.

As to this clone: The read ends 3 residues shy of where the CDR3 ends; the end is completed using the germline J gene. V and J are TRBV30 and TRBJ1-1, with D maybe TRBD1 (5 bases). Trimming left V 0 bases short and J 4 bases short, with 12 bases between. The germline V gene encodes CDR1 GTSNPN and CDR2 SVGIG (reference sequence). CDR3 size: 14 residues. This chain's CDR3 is CAWSVRRESTEAFF. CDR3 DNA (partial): TGTGCCTGGAGTGTACGCAGGGAGAGCACTGAA. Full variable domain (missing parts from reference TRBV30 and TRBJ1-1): SQTIHQWPATLVQPVGSPLSLECTVEGTSNPNLYWYRQAAGRGLQLLFYSVGIGQISSEVPQNLSASRPQDRQFILSSKKLLLSDSGFYLCAWSVRRESTEAFFGQGTRLTVV.

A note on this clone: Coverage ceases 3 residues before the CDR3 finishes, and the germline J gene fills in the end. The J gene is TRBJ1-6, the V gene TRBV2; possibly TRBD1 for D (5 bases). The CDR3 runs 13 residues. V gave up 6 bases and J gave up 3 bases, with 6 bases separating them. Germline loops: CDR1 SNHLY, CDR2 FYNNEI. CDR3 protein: CASSDSYNSPLHF. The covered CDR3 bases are TGTGCCAGCAGCGACAGCTATAATTCACCC.

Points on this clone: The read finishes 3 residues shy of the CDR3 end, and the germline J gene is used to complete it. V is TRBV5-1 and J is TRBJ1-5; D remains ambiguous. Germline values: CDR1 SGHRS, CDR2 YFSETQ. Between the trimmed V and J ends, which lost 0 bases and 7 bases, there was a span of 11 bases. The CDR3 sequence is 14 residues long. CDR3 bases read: TGCGCCAGCAGCTTGGATCGTTCTTCCCAGCCC. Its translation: CASSLDRSSQP. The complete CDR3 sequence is CASSLDRSSQPQHF.

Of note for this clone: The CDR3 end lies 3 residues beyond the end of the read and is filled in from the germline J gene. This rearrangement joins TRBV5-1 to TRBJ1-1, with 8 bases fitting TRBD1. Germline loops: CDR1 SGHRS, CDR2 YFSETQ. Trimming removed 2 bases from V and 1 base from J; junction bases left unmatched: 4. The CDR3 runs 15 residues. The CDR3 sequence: CASSLNQGANTEAFF. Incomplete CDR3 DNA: TGCGCCAGCAGCTTAAATCAGGGGGCGAACACTGAA.

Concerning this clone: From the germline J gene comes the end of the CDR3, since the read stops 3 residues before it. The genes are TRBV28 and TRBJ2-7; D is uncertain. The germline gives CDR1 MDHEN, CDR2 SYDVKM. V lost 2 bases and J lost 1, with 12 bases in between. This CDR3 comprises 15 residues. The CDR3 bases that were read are TGTGCCAGCAGTTTACGGGTTGGCTCGTCCTACGAG. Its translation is CASSLRVGSSYE. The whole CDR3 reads CASSLRVGSSYEQYF. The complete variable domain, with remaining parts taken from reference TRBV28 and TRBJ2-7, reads DVKVTQSSRYLVKRTGEKVFLECVQDMDHENMFWYRQDPGLGLRLIYFSYDVKMKEKGDIPEGYSVSREKKERFSLILESASTNQTSMYLCASSLRVGSSYEQYFGPGTRLTVT.

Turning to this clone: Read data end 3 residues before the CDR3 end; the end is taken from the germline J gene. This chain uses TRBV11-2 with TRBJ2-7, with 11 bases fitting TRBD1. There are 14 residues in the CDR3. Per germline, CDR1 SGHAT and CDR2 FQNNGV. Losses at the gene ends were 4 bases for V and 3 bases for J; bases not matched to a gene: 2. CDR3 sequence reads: CASSSGTGGYEQYF. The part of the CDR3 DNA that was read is TGTGCCAGCAGCTCCGGGACAGGGGGCTACGAG.

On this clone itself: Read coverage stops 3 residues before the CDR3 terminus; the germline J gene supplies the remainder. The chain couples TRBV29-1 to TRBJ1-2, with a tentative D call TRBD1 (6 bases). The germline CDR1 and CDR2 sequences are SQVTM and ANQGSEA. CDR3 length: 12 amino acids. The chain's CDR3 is CSVVGGGYGYTF. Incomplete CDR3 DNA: TGCAGCGTTGTCGGAGGGGGATACGGC.

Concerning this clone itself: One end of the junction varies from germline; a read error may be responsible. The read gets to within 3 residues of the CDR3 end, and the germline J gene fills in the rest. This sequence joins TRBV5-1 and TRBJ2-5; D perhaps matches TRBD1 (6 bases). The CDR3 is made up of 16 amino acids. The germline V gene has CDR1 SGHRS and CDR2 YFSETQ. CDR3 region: CASSSYLRGLQETQYF. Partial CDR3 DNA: TGCGCAAGCAGCTCGTACCTAAGGGGGTTACAAGAGACC.

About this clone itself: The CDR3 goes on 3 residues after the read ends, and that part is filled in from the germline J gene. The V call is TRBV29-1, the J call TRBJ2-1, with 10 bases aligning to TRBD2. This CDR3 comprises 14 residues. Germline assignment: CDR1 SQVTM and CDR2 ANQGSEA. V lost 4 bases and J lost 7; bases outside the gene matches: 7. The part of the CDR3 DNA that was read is TGCAGCGTTGGGGCTAGCGGGAGTTATAATGAG. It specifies CSVGASGSYNE. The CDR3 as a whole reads CSVGASGSYNEQFF.

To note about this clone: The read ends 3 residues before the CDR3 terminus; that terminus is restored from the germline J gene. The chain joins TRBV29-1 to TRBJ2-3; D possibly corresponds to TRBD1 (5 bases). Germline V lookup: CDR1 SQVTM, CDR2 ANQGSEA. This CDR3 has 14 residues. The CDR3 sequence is CSVEGGRDQETQYF. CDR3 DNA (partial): TGCAGCGTTGAAGGCGGCAGGGATCAAGAGACG.

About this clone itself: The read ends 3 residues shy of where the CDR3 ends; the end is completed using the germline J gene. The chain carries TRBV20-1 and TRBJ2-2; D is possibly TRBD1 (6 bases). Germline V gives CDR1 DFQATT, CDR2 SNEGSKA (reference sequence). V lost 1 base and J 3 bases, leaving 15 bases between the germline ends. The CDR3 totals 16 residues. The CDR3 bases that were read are TGCAGTGCTAGAGCCCTCCCGGACAGAGACACCGGGGAG. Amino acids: CSARALPDRDTGE. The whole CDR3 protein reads CSARALPDRDTGELFF.

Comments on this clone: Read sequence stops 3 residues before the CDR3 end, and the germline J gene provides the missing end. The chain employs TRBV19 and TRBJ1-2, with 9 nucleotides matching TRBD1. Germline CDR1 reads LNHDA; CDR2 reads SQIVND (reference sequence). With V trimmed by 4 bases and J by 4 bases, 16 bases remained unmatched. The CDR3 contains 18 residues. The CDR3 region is CASSTPTGTGLFRYGYTF. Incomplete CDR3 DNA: TGTGCCAGTAGTACCCCAACCGGGACAGGGCTTTTTCGCTATGGC.

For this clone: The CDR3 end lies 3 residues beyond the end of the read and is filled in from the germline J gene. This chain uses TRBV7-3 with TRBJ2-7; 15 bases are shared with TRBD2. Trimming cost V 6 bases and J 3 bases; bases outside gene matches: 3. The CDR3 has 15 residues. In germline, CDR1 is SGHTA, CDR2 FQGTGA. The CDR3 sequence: CASSQGLAGGYEQYF. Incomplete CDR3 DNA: TGTGCCAGCAGTCAGGGACTAGCGGGGGGCTACGAG.

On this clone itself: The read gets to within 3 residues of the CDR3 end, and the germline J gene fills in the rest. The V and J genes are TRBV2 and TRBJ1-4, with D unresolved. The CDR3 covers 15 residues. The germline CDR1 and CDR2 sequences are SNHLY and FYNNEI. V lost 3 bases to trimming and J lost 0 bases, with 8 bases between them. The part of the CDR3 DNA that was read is TGTGCCAGCAGTGACGGTAGAACAACTAATGAAAAA. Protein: CASSDGRTTNEK. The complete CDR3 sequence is CASSDGRTTNEKLFF.

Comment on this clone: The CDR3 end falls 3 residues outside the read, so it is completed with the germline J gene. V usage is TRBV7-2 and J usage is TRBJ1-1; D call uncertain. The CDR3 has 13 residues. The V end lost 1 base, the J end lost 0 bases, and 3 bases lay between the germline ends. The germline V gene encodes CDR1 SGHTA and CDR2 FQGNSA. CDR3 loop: CASSLVVNTEAFF. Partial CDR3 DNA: TGTGCCAGCAGCTTAGTAGTGAACACTGAA.

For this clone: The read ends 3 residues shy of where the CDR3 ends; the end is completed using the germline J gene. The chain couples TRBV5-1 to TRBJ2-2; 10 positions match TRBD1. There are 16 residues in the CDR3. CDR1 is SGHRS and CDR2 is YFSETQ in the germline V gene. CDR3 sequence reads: CASKWDRGMGNSPLFF. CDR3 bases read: TGCGCCAGCAAATGGGACAGGGGAATGGGTAATTCACCG.

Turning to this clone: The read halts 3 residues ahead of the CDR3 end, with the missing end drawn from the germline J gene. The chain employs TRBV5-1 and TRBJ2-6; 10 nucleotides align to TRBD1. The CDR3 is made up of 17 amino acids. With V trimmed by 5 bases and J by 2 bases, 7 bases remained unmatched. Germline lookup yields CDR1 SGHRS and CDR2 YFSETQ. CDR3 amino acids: CASRRQGANTGANVLTF. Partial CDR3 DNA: TGCGCCAGCAGGAGACAGGGGGCGAATACTGGGGCCAACGTC.

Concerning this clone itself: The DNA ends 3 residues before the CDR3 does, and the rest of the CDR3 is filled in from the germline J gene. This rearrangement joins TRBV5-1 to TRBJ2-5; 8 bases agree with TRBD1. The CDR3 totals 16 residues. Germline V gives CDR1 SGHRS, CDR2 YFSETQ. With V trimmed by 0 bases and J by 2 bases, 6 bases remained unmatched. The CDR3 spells CASSLGGQVLQETQYF. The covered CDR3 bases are TGCGCCAGCAGCTTGGGGGGACAGGTGTTACAAGAGACC.

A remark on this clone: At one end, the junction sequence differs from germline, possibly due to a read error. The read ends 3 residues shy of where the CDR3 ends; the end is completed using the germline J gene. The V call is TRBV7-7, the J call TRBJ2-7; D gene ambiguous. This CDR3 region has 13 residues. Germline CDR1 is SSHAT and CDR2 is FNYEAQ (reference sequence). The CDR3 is CSSSLGLAYEQYF. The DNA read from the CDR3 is TGTTCCAGCAGCTTAGGCCTGGCATACGAG.

The CDR3 loop reads CASSTQQGYQPQHF. The sequenced part of the CDR3 DNA is TGTGCCAGTAGTACGCAACAGGGGTATCAGCCC. This chain joins TRBV19 and TRBJ1-5, with TRBD1 matching over 7 bases. The CDR3 end lies 3 residues beyond the end of the read and is filled in from the germline J gene. Germline CDR1 LNHDA, CDR2 SQIVND (reference sequence). This CDR3 is 14 amino acids long. The junction had 5 bases not matched to a gene; V was cut back by 4 bases and J by 5 bases.